The T cell receptor (beta chain) under discussion was sequenced for a study of blood T cell repertoires in COVID-19. Background on the study: The analysed material was cDNA or gDNA that came from T cells, B-cell-depleted T cells, or PBMCs.

V lost 3 bases, J lost 3 bases, and 6 bases lay in between. Germline V gene data show CDR1 as SGHNT and CDR2 as YYREEE (reference sequence). This CDR3 has 12 amino acids. The table came from immunoSEQ multiplex PCR; TCRdb's copy has only in-frame clones and leaves some out. Of just over 95,000 clones listed, about nine tenths were seen once; the top ten hold 1.5% to 2%. This sequence joins TRBV5-4 and TRBJ1-1; unclear D gene. Specimen: peripheral blood. This clonotype was sampled from a man between 60 and 75 years old with acute or convalescent COVID-19. The CDR3 protein is CASSSLYTEAFF. The CDR3 DNA reads as TGTGCCAGCAGCTCCCTCTACACTGAAGCTTTCTTT.